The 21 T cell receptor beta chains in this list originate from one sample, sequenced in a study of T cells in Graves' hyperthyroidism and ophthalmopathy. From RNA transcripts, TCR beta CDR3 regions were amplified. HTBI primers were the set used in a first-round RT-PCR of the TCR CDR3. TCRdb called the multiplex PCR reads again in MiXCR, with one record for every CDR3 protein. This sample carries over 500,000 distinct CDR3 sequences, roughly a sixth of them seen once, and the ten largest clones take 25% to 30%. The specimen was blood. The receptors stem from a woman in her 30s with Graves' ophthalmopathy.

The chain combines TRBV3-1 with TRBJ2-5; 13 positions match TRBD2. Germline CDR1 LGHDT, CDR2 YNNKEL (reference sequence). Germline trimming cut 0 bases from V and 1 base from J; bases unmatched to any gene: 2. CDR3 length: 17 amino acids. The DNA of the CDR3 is TGTGCCAGCAGCCAAGAGGGACTAGCGGGAATCCAAGAGACCCAGTACTTC. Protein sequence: CASSQEGLAGIQETQYF.

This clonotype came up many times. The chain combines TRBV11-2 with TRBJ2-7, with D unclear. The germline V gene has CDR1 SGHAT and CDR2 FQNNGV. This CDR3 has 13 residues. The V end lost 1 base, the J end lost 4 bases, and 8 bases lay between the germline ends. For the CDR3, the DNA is TGTGCCAGCAGCTTAGGGCAGAAATACGAGCAGTACTTC. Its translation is CASSLGQKYEQYF.

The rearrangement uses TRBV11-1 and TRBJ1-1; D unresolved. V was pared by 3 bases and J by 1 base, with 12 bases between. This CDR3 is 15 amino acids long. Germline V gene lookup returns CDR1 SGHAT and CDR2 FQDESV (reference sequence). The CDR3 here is CASSFKRVGNTEAFF. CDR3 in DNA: TGTGCCAGCAGCTTTAAGAGGGTGGGGAACACTGAAGCTTTCTTT.

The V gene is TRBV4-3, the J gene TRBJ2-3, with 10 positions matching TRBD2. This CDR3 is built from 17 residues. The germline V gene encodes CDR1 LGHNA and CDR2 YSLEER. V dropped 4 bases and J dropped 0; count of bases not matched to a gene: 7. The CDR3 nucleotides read TGCGCCAGCAGCCCACAAGCGGGAGGGTCTAGCACAGATACGCAGTATTTT. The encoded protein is CASSPQAGGSSTDTQYF.

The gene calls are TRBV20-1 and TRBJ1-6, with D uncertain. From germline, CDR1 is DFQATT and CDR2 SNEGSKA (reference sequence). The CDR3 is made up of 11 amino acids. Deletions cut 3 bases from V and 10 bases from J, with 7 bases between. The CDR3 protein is CSARGRSPLHF. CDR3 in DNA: TGCAGTGCTAGGGGTAGGTCACCCCTCCACTTT.

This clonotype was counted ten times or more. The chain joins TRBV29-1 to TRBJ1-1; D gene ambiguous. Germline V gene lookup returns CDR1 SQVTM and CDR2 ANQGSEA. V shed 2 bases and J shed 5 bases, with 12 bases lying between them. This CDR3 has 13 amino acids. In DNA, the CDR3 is TGCAGCGTTGAACAAGGATTTGGTACTGAAGCTTTCTTT. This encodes CSVEQGFGTEAFF. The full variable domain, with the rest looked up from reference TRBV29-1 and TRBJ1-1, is SAVISQKPSRDICQRGTSLTIQCQVDSQVTMMFWYRQQPGQSLTLIATANQGSEATYESGFVIDKFPISRPNLTFSTLTVSNMSPEDSSIYLCSVEQGFGTEAFFGQGTRLTVV.

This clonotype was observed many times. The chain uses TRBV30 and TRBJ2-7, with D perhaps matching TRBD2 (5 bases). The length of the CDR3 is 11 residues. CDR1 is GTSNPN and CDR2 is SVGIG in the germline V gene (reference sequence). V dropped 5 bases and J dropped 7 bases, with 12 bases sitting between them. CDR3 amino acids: CAWALTGEQYF. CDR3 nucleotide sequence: TGTGCCTGGGCCCTGACGGGGGAGCAGTACTTC.

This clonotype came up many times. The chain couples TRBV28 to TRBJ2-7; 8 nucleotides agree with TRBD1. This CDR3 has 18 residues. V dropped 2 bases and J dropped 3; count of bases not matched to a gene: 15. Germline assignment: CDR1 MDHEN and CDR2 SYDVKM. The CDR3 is CASSLRTGIHGPNYEQYF. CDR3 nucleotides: TGTGCCAGCAGTTTACGGACAGGGATCCATGGCCCAAACTACGAGCAGTACTTC.

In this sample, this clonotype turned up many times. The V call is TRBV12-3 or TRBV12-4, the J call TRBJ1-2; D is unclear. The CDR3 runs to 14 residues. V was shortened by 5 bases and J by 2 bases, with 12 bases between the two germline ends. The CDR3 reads CASSPYQVNYGYTF. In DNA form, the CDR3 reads TGTGCCAGCAGTCCTTATCAGGTGAACTATGGCTACACCTTC.

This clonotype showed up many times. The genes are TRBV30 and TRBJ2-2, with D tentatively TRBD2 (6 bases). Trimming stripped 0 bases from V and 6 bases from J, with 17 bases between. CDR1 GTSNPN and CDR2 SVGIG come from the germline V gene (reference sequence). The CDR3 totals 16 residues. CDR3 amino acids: CAWSVPGKGGPGELFF. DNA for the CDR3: TGTGCCTGGAGTGTACCAGGCAAGGGAGGTCCCGGGGAGCTGTTTTTT.

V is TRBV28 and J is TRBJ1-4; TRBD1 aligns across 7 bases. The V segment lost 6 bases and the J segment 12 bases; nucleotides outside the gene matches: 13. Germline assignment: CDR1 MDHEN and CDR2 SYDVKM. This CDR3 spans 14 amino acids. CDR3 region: CASSFKKGTAELFF. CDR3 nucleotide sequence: TGTGCCAGCAGCTTCAAAAAGGGGACAGCGGAACTGTTTTTT.

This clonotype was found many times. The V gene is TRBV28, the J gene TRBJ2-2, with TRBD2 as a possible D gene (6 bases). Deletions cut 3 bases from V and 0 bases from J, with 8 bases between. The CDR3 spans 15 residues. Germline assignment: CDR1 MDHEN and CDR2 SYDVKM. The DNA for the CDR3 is TGTGCCAGCAGTTTTAGGGACTCGAACACCGGGGAGCTGTTTTTT. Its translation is CASSFRDSNTGELFF.

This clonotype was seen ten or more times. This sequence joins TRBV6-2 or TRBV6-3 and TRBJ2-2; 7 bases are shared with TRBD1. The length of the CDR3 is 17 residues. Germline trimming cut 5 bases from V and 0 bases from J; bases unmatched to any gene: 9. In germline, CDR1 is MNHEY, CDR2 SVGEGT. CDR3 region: CASSIRPGTANTGELFF. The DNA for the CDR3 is TGTGCCAGCAGTATCCGCCCGGGGACAGCGAACACCGGGGAGCTGTTTTTT.

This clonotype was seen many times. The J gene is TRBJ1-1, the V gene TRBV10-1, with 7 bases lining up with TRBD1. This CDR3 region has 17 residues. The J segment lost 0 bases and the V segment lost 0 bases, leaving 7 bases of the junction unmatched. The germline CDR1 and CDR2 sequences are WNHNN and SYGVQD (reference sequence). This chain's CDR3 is CASSESRGQKLNTEAFF. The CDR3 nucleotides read TGCGCCAGCAGTGAGTCGCGGGGACAGAAACTGAACACTGAAGCTTTCTTT.

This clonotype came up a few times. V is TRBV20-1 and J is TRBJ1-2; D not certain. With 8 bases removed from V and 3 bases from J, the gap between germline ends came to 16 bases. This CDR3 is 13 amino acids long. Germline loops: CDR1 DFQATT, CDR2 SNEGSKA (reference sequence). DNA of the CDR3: TGCAGTTCCAGGACGGAGATATACTATGGCTACACCTTC. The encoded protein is CSSRTEIYYGYTF.

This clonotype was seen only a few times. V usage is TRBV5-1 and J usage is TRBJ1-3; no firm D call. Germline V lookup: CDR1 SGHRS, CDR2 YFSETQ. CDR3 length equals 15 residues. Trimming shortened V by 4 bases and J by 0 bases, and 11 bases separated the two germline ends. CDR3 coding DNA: TGCGCCAGCAGCGATGGCACAAGCTCTGGAAACACCATATATTTT. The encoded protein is CASSDGTSSGNTIYF.

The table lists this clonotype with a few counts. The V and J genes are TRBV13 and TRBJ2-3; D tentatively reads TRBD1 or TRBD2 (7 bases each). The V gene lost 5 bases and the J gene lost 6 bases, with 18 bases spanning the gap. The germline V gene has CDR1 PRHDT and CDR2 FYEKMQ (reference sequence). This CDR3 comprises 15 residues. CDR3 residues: CASSLGQFSGDTQYF. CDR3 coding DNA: TGTGCCAGCAGCCTGGGACAGTTTAGCGGGGATACGCAGTATTTT.

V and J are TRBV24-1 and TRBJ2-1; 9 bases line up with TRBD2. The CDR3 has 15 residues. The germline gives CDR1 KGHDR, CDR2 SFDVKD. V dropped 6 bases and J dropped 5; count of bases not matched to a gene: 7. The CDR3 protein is CATSFSSGDNNEQFF. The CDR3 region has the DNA TGTGCCACCAGTTTTTCTAGCGGGGACAACAATGAGCAGTTCTTC.

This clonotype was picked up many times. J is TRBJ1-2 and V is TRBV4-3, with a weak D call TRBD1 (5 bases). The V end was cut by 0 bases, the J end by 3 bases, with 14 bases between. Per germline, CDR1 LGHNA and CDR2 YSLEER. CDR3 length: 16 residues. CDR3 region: CASSQDYYGGYYGYTF. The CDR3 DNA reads TGCGCCAGCAGCCAAGATTATTATGGGGGGTACTATGGCTACACCTTC.

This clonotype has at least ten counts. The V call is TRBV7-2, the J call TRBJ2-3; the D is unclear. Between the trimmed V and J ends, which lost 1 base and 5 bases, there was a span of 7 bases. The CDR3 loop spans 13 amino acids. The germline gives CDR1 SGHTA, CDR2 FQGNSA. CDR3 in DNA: TGTGCCAGCAGCTTAGGCGTCGGAGATACGCAGTATTTT. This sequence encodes CASSLGVGDTQYF.

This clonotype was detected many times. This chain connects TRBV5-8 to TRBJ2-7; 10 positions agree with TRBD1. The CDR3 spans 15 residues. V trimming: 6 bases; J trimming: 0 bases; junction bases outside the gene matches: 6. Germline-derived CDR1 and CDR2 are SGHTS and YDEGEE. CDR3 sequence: CASTLRDRGSYEQYF. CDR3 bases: TGTGCCAGCACCCTCCGGGACAGGGGCTCCTACGAGCAGTACTTC.